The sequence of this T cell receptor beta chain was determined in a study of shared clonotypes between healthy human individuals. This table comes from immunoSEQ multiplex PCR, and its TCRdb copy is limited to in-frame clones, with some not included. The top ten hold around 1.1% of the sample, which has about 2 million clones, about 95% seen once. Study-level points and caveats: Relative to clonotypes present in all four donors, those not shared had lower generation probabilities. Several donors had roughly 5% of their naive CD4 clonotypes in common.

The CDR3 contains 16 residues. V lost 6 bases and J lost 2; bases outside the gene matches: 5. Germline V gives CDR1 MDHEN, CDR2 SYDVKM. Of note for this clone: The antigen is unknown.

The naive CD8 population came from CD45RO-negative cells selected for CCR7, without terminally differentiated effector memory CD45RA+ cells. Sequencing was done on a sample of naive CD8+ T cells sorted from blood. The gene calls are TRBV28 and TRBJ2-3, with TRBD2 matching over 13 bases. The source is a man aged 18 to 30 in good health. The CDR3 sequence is CASRSLAGGTTDTQYF. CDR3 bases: TGTGCCAGCAGATCACTAGCGGGGGGGACCACAGATACGCAGTATTTT.